Each of the 16 T cell receptor beta chains below was sequenced from the same sample in a study of siplizumab effects on memory and regulatory T cells. Using immunoSEQ multiplex PCR, the repertoire was profiled, and TCRdb retains in-frame clones only, with some absent. The sample has 100,000 or so clones; about 91% are singletons. Sequenced material: CD4+ T cells sorted from blood. These receptors were collected from a human donor in good health.

The V call is TRBV29-1, the J call TRBJ1-2; D gene uncertain. Per the germline V gene, CDR1 is SQVTM and CDR2 is ANQGSEA. Trimming took 4 bases from V and 3 from J, leaving 12 bases between them. The CDR3 covers 13 residues. The DNA of the CDR3 is TGCAGCGTTGTAGGTCAGGTAGACTATGGCTACACCTTC. This sequence encodes CSVVGQVDYGYTF. The full variable domain, rest sourced from reference TRBV29-1 and TRBJ1-2, is SAVISQKPSRDICQRGTSLTIQCQVDSQVTMMFWYRQQPGQSLTLIATANQGSEATYESGFVIDKFPISRPNLTFSTLTVSNMSPEDSSIYLCSVVGQVDYGYTFGSGTRLTVV.

The chain employs TRBV7-2 and TRBJ2-1; 14 bases agree with TRBD2. Germline loops: CDR1 SGHTA, CDR2 FQGNSA. This CDR3 spans 17 amino acids. With V trimmed by 5 bases and J by 9 bases, 12 bases remained unmatched. CDR3 in amino acids: CASSAAPTSGGAFEQFF. CDR3 nucleotides: TGTGCCAGCAGCGCAGCCCCGACTAGCGGGGGGGCTTTTGAGCAGTTCTTC. Variable domain in full (rest from reference TRBV7-2 and TRBJ2-1): GAGVSQSPSNKVTEKGKDVELRCDPISGHTALYWYRQSLGQGLEFLIYFQGNSAPDKSGLPSDRFSAERTGGSVSTLTIQRTQQEDSAVYLCASSAAPTSGGAFEQFFGPGTRLTVL.

J is TRBJ2-6 and V is TRBV7-3; D is unresolved. The CDR3 length is 13 residues. Trimming pared 5 bases from V and 0 bases from J, leaving 2 bases between. CDR1 SGHTA and CDR2 FQGTGA come from the germline V gene. CDR3 amino acids: CASSSSGANVLTF. The CDR3 DNA reads TGTGCCAGCAGCAGCTCTGGGGCCAACGTCCTGACTTTC.

This rearrangement joins TRBV5-1 to TRBJ2-5; tentative D call: TRBD1 (6 bases). CDR1 is SGHRS, CDR2 YFSETQ, per germline. Trimming removed 4 bases from V and 5 bases from J, with 15 bases in between. The CDR3 consists of 14 residues. CDR3 sequence (DNA): TGCGCCAGCAGCCTAGAGTACAGGGAGGAGACCCAGTACTTC. Amino acid sequence: CASSLEYREETQYF.

The V call is TRBV5-1, the J call TRBJ2-3; 7 nucleotides match TRBD2. The CDR3 loop spans 16 amino acids. Trimming removed 0 bases from V and 2 bases from J; junction bases left unmatched: 6. Germline V gene lookup returns CDR1 SGHRS and CDR2 YFSETQ. The CDR3 sequence: CASSLVPSGATDTQYF. CDR3 coding DNA: TGCGCCAGCAGCTTGGTACCTAGCGGAGCCACAGATACGCAGTATTTT.

DNA of the CDR3: TGCGCCAGCAGCTTGGTGGGACAGGGGTCTAAAGAGCAGTACTTC. This sequence encodes CASSLVGQGSKEQYF. The V call is TRBV5-1, the J call TRBJ2-7; the match to TRBD1 covers 10 bases. CDR3 length equals 15 residues. With V trimmed by 0 bases and J by 7 bases, 7 bases remained unmatched. Germline V gene sequence: CDR1 SGHRS, CDR2 YFSETQ.

J is TRBJ1-2 and V is TRBV19, with D tentatively TRBD1 (5 bases). Per the germline V gene, CDR1 is LNHDA and CDR2 is SQIVND (reference sequence). With 4 bases removed from V and 6 bases from J, the gap between germline ends came to 18 bases. The CDR3 covers 15 residues. The CDR3 here is CASSTAPGPTHGYTF. The CDR3, as DNA: TGTGCCAGTAGTACAGCTCCGGGACCTACTCATGGCTACACCTTC.

V usage is TRBV7-9 and J usage is TRBJ2-7; no definite D call. Germline loops: CDR1 SEHNR, CDR2 FQNEAQ (reference sequence). The V end lost 3 bases, the J end lost 2 bases, and 5 bases lay between the germline ends. The CDR3 runs 12 residues. The CDR3 sequence: CASSFRPYEQYF. For the CDR3, the DNA is TGTGCCAGCAGCTTCCGTCCCTACGAGCAGTACTTC.

This chain uses TRBV7-3 with TRBJ2-6; D unresolved. Germline values: CDR1 SGHTA, CDR2 FQGTGA. V was pared by 4 bases and J by 0 bases, with 10 bases between. The CDR3 is made up of 16 amino acids. The CDR3, as DNA: TGTGCCAGCAGCTCCACAGATAACTCTGGGGCCAACGTCCTGACTTTC. Translation: CASSSTDNSGANVLTF.

The chain couples TRBV7-9 to TRBJ1-1; D perhaps matches TRBD1 (6 bases). The germline CDR1 and CDR2 sequences are SEHNR and FQNEAQ (reference sequence). The germline V and J ends were trimmed by 5 bases and 4 bases, with 11 bases remaining between them. The CDR3 runs to 13 residues. CDR3 loop: CASSLAGATEAFF. The CDR3 DNA reads as TGTGCCAGCAGCCTTGCAGGGGCCACTGAAGCTTTCTTT. Drawing the rest from reference TRBV7-9 and TRBJ1-1, the complete variable domain is DTGVSQNPRHKITKRGQNVTFRCDPISEHNRLYWYRQTLGQGPEFLTYFQNEAQLEKSRLLSDRFSAERPKGSFSTLEIQRTEQGDSAMYLCASSLAGATEAFFGQGTRLTVV.

This rearrangement joins TRBV13 to TRBJ2-1; no clear D. Trimming stripped 5 bases from V and 9 bases from J, with 17 bases between. Germline CDR1 reads PRHDT; CDR2 reads FYEKMQ (reference sequence). The CDR3 is 14 amino acids. As DNA, the CDR3 is TGTGCCAGCAGCCCCCCGGTCCGGTACGGTGAGCAGTTCTTC. It yields the protein CASSPPVRYGEQFF.

The chain is built from TRBV6-5 and TRBJ2-5; D might be TRBD2 (6 bases). The J call may be mistaken, given a closer DNA end match to TRBJ2-7. The CDR3 covers 15 residues. Germline V CDR1 and CDR2: MNHEY, SVGAGI. The chain's CDR3 is CASSSPARGSYEQYF. The CDR3 DNA sequence: TGTGCCAGCAGCTCTCCAGCGCGGGGCTCCTACGAGCAGTACTTC.

The chain is built from TRBV5-1 and TRBJ2-1; 8 bases align to TRBD2. CDR3 length: 16 amino acids. Germline CDR1 and CDR2: SGHRS and YFSETQ. With V trimmed by 6 bases and J by 2 bases, 10 bases remained unmatched. CDR3 in DNA: TGCGCCAGCAAGGGTGACTCGGGGGGGACCTACAATGAGCAGTTCTTC. Its protein is CASKGDSGGTYNEQFF.

This clone was recorded only once. V is TRBV9 and J is TRBJ1-5; unclear D gene. Trimming pared 3 bases from V and 6 bases from J, leaving 7 bases between. CDR1 and CDR2 from the germline V gene are SGDLS and YYNGEE. The CDR3 runs to 12 residues. In DNA, the CDR3 is TGTGCCAGCAGCGCCGGGAGTCAGCCCCAGCATTTT. Residues: CASSAGSQPQHF. Filled out from reference TRBV9 and TRBJ1-5, the complete variable domain reads DSGVTQTPKHLITATGQRVTLRCSPRSGDLSVYWYQQSLDQGLQFLIQYYNGEERAKGNILERFSAQQFPDLHSELNLSSLELGDSALYFCASSAGSQPQHFGDGTRLSIL.

V and J are TRBV6-4 and TRBJ1-6; 10 bases are shared with TRBD1. The J segment lost 10 bases and the V segment lost 7 bases, leaving 22 bases of the junction unmatched. Germline values: CDR1 MRHNA, CDR2 SNTAGT. CDR3 length equals 19 residues. Written as DNA, the CDR3 is TGTGCCAGCAAAAAGGGTGTGCCTCCTCAGGACAGGGGGAAATCACCCCTCCACTTT. This sequence encodes CASKKGVPPQDRGKSPLHF.

V is TRBV18 and J is TRBJ2-2, with D maybe TRBD2 (6 bases). Germline V gives CDR1 KGHSH, CDR2 LQKENI. There are 15 residues in the CDR3. Trimming pared 1 base from V and 0 bases from J, leaving 6 bases between. CDR3 amino acids: CASSPLAANTGELFF. In DNA form, the CDR3 reads TGTGCCAGCTCACCACTAGCGGCGAACACCGGGGAGCTGTTTTTT.